This TCR beta chain came from a study of blood T cell repertoires in COVID-19. TCRdb's copy holds only in-frame clones and misses some; the assay was immunoSEQ multiplex PCR. Of about 100,000 clones in the sample, 70% to 90% were seen once. Germline V gene data show CDR1 as LNHNV and CDR2 as YYDKDF (reference sequence). V was clipped by 0 bases and J by 4 bases, with 12 bases between them. The CDR3 covers 15 residues. The sequence came from a human donor in a cohort sampled during active COVID-19. The chain combines TRBV15 with TRBJ2-5, with D unclear. Input material: peripheral blood. This chain's CDR3 is CATSRDLEAPETQYF. CDR3 bases: TGTGCCACCAGCAGAGATCTCGAGGCCCCAGAGACCCAGTACTTC. Filled out from reference TRBV15 and TRBJ2-5, the complete variable domain reads DAMVIQNPRYQVTQFGKPVTLSCSQTLNHNVMYWYQQKSSQAPKLLFHYYDKDFNNEADTPDNFQSRRPNTSFCFLDIRSPGLGDTAMYLCATSRDLEAPETQYFGPGTRLLVL.